This is a list of T cell receptor beta chains from one sample in a study of PD-L1 blockade in urothelial cancer. Repertoires were generated with immunoSEQ multiplex PCR, while TCRdb's copy carries only in-frame clones and drops some. Seen here are around 130,000 clones, about 88% observed once, and the top ten hold 3.2%. Sequencing used PBMCs, obtained around atezolizumab (anti-PD-L1) treatment. These receptors all stem from a man between 45 and 60 years old with urothelial cancer. Both conserved end residues are part of each CDR3. Each record gives: J gene, V gene, CDR3 protein.

j_gene: TRBJ1-5
v_gene: TRBV7-9
CDR3aa: CASGSGGERNQPQHF

j_gene: TRBJ2-3
v_gene: TRBV11-3
CDR3aa: CASRGGSSDTQYF

j_gene: TRBJ2-1
v_gene: TRBV18
CDR3aa: CASSPGTSGRVDEQFF

j_gene: TRBJ2-5
v_gene: TRBV11-2
CDR3aa: CASSLVRTASETQYF

j_gene: TRBJ2-6
v_gene: TRBV30
CDR3aa: CAWSATGGAGANVLTF

j_gene: TRBJ2-5
v_gene: TRBV27
CDR3aa: CASRRQLAGIETQYF

j_gene: TRBJ2-1
v_gene: TRBV27
CDR3aa: CASSLSDRGTGQFF

j_gene: TRBJ1-3
v_gene: TRBV7-8
CDR3aa: CASSSVNGNTIYF

j_gene: TRBJ2-1
v_gene: TRBV7-9
CDR3aa: CASSLSLAGLYNEQFF

j_gene: TRBJ1-4
v_gene: TRBV27
CDR3aa: CASRPGTGNEKLFF

j_gene: TRBJ1-2
v_gene: TRBV30
CDR3aa: CAWSASGIGGYTF

j_gene: TRBJ1-1
v_gene: TRBV19
CDR3aa: CASTTAWTEAFF

j_gene: TRBJ2-1
v_gene: TRBV18
CDR3aa: CASSPPSENEQFF

j_gene: TRBJ1-4
v_gene: TRBV27
CDR3aa: CASSLRLGGRDEKLFF

j_gene: TRBJ1-1
v_gene: TRBV7-9
CDR3aa: CASSLGQGREAFF

j_gene: TRBJ2-7
v_gene: TRBV5-4
CDR3aa: CASSPGTSGTYEQYF

j_gene: TRBJ2-3
v_gene: TRBV14
CDR3aa: CASSQLTRTDTQYF